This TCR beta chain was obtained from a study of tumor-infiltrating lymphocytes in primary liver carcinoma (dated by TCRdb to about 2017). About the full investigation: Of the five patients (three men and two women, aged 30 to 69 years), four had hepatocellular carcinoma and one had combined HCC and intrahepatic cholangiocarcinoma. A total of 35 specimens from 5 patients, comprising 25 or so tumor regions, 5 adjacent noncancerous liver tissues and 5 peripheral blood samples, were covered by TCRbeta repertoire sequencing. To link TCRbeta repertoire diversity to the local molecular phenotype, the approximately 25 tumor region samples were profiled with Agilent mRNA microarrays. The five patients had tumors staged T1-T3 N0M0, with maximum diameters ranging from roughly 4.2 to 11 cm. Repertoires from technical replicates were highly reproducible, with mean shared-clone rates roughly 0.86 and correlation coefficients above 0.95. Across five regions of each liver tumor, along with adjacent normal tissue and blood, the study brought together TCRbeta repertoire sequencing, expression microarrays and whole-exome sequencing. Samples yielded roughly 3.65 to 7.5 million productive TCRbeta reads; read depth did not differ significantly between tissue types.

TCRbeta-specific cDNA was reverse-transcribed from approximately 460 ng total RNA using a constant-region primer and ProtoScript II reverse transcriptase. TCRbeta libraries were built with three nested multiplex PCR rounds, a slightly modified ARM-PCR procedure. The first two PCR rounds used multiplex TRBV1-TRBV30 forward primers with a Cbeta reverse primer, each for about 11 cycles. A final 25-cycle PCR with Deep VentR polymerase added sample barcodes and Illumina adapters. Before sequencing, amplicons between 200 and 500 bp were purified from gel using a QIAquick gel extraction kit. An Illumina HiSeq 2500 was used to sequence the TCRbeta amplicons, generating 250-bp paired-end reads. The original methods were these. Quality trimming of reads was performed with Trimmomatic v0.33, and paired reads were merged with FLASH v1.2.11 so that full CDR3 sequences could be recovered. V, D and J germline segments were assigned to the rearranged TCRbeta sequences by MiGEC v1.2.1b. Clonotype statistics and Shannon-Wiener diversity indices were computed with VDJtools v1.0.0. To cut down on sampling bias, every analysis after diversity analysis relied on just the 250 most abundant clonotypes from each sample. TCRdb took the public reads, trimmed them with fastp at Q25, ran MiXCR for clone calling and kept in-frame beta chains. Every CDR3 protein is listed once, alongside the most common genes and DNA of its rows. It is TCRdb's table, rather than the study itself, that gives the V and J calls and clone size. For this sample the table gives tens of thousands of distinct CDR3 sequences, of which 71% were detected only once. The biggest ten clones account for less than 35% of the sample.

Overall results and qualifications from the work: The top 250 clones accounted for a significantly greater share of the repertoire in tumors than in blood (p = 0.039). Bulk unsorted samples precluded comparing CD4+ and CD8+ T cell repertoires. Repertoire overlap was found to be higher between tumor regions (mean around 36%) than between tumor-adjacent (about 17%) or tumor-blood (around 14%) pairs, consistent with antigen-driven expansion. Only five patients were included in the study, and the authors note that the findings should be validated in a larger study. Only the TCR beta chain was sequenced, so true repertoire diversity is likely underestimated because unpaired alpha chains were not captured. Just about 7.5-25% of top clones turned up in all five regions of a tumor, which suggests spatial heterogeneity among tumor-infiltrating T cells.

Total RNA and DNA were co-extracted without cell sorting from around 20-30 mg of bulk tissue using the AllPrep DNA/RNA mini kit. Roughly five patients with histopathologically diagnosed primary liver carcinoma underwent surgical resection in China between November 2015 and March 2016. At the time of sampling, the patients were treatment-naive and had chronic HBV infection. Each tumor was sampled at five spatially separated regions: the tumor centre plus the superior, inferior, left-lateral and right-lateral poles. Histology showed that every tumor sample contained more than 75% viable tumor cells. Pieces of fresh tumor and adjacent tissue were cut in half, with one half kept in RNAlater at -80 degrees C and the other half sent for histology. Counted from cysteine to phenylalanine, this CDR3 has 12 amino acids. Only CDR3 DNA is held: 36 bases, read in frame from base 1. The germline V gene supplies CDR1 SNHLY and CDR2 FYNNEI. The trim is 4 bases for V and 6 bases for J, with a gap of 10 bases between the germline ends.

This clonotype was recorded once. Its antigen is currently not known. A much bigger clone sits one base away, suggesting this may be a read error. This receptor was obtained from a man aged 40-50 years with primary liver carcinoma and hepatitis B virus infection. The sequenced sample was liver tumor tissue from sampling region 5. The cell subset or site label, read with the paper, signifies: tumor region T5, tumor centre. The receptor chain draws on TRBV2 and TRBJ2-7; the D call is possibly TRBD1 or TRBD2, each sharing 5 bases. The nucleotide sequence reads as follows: TGTGCCAGCAGTGCCCGGGGCGGCGAGCAGTACTTC. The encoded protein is CASSARGGEQYF.